What follows describes a single T cell receptor beta chain. The germline V and J ends were trimmed by 8 bases and 0 bases, with 10 bases remaining between them. This CDR3 spans 13 amino acids. Germline V gene data show CDR1 as SGHAT and CDR2 as FQNNGV. The sample originates from a study of blood T cell repertoires in COVID-19. Overall study context: COVID-19 samples, acute and convalescent, were from the United States, Italy and Spain. Sources were T cells, B-cell-depleted T cells, or PBMCs; the material itself was cDNA or gDNA.

In the study's own analysis: Nucleated cell number was recorded as an estimate derived from reference gene primer amplification. Produced via immunoSEQ multiplex PCR; TCRdb's table is partial and in-frame only. V and J calls plus clone size are reproduced from that table; the DNA served to infer D and trimming. The data contain roughly 110,000 clones, about 89% of them singletons. This rearrangement joins TRBV11-2 to TRBJ1-1; tentatively, D is TRBD1 (5 bases). Source material: peripheral blood. This receptor was identified in a human donor with acute or convalescent COVID-19. The donor label of this sample is uncertain. The DNA of the CDR3 is TGTGCCAGCGGCCGGGACTTGAACACTGAAGCTTTCTTT. This codes for CASGRDLNTEAFF.